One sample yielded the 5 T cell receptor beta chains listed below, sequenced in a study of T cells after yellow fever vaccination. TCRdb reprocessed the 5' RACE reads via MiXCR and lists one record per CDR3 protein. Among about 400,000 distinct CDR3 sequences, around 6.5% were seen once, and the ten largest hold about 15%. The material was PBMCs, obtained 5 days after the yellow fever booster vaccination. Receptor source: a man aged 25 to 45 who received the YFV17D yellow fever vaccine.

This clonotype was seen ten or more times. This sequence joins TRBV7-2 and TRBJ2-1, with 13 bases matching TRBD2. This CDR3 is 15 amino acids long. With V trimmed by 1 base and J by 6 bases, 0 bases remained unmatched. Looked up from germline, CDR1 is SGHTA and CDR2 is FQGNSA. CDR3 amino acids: CASSLGLAGGNEQFF. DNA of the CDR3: TGTGCCAGCAGCTTAGGACTAGCGGGAGGCAATGAGCAGTTCTTC. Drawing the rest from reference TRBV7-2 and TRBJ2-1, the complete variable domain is GAGVSQSPSNKVTEKGKDVELRCDPISGHTALYWYRQSLGQGLEFLIYFQGNSAPDKSGLPSDRFSAERTGGSVSTLTIQRTQQEDSAVYLCASSLGLAGGNEQFFGPGTRLTVL.

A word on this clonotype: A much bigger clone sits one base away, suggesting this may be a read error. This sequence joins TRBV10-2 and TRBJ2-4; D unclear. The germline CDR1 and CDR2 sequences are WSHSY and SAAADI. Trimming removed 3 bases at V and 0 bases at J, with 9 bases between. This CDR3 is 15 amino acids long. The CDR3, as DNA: TGCGCCAGCAGTGAACCTGACGGAGCCAAAAACATTCAGTACTTC. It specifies CASSEPDGAKNIQYF.

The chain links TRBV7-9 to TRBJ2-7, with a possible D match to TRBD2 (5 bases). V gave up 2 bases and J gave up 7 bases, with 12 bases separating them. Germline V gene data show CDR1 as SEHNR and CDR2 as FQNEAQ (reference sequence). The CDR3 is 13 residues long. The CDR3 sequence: CASSLNTRREQYF. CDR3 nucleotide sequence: TGTGCCAGCAGCTTAAATACTAGGAGAGAGCAGTACTTC. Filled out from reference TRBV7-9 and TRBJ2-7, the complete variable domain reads DTGVSQNPRHKITKRGQNVTFRCDPISEHNRLYWYRQTLGQGPEFLTYFQNEAQLEKSRLLSDRFSAERPKGSFSTLEIQRTEQGDSAMYLCASSLNTRREQYFGPGTRLTVT.

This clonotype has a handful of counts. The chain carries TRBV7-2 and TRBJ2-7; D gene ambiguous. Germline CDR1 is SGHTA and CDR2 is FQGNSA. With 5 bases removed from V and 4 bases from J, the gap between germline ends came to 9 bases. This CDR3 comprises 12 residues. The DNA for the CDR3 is TGTGCCAGCAGCACCTCCGATTACGAGCAGTACTTC. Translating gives CASSTSDYEQYF. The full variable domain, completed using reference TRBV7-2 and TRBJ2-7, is GAGVSQSPSNKVTEKGKDVELRCDPISGHTALYWYRQSLGQGLEFLIYFQGNSAPDKSGLPSDRFSAERTGGSVSTLTIQRTQQEDSAVYLCASSTSDYEQYFGPGTRLTVT.

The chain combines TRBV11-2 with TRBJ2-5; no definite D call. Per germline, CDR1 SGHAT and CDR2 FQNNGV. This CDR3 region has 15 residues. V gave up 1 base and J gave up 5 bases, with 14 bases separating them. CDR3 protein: CASSLAGPARETQYF. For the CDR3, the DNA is TGTGCCAGCAGCTTAGCAGGTCCGGCGAGGGAGACCCAGTACTTC.